This T cell receptor beta chain was captured by sequencing in a study of T cell responses to AZD1222 COVID-19 vaccine. Study findings and constraints: Among spike-specific TCRs, nearly half reportedly target unmutated variant regions. Donors were chiefly white British, with a greater number of females, and clonal diversity was perhaps underestimated.

The assay was immunoSEQ multiplex PCR, and TCRdb's table has in-frame clones only and misses some. The sample carries more than 85,000 clones, 88% recorded once. To note about this clone: Its antigen remains unknown.

CDR1 SEHNR and CDR2 FQNEAQ come from the germline V gene (reference sequence). Trimming removed 5 bases from V and 6 bases from J; junction bases left unmatched: 9. There are 15 residues in the CDR3. The sample in question was peripheral blood, obtained on day 0 of AZD1222 vaccination. This TCR came from an adult in good health. The rearrangement links TRBV7-9 to TRBJ2-1; 8 bases agree with TRBD1. CDR3 sequence: CASSPTGQVANEQFF. The CDR3 bases are TGTGCCAGCAGCCCCACGGGACAGGTAGCCAATGAGCAGTTCTTC. Full variable domain (rest looked up from reference TRBV7-9 and TRBJ2-1): DTGVSQNPRHKITKRGQNVTFRCDPISEHNRLYWYRQTLGQGPEFLTYFQNEAQLEKSRLLSDRFSAERPKGSFSTLEIQRTEQGDSAMYLCASSPTGQVANEQFFGPGTRLTVL.